The T cell receptor (beta chain) described here comes from a study of multiple sclerosis patients with progressive multifocal leukoencephalopathy. Profiled with immunoSEQ multiplex PCR; TCRdb holds only in-frame clones, not every one. The table records approximately 31,000 clones, approximately 90% of them present only once. Time point of the sample: before natalizumab initiation. The CDR3 extends over 15 amino acids. CDR1 MDHEN and CDR2 SYDVKM come from the germline V gene. V trimming: 5 bases; J trimming: 1 base; junction bases outside the gene matches: 3. The sequence came from a human donor with multiple sclerosis. Sequenced: PBMCs. The chain combines TRBV28 with TRBJ1-1; the match to TRBD1 covers 11 bases. The DNA of the CDR3 is TGTGCCAGCAGTCTGGGGACAGGGGGGAACACTGAAGCTTTCTTT. Translating it yields CASSLGTGGNTEAFF.